One and the same sample provided the 14 T cell receptor beta chains below, sequenced in a study of shared T cell receptors in the human thymus. Clones were read by immunoSEQ multiplex PCR, and TCRdb kept only the in-frame ones, dropping some. This table holds some 700,000 clones, 85% to 90% found once. These data were likewise used in another study, on human thymus T cells.

Sequenced material: thymocytes. The receptors come from a boy in the first two years of life with a congenital heart defect.

This chain uses TRBV7-9 with TRBJ2-7; 7 positions match TRBD2. This CDR3 comprises 14 residues. Per the germline V gene, CDR1 is SEHNR and CDR2 is FQNEAQ (reference sequence). V lost 5 bases, J lost 5 bases, and 9 bases stayed unmatched. CDR3 DNA sequence: TGTGCCAGCAGCCGGAGGGGAGGGTTCCACGAGCAGTACTTC. This codes for CASSRRGGFHEQYF.

The chain is built from TRBV5-6 and TRBJ1-3, with TRBD1 matching 7 bases. With V trimmed by 4 bases and J by 7 bases, 2 bases remained unmatched. Germline CDR1 is SGHDT and CDR2 is YYEEEE. The CDR3 loop spans 12 amino acids. The CDR3 bases are TGTGCCAGCAGCGGCAGGGGGAACACCATATATTTT. Residues: CASSGRGNTIYF.

The V call is TRBV5-6, the J call TRBJ1-2, with TRBD1 identical over 9 bases. The ends lost 4 bases at V and 7 bases at J; junction bases unmatched: 11. There are 15 residues in the CDR3. CDR1 is SGHDT, CDR2 YYEEEE, per germline. CDR3 amino acids: CASSIHEQGALGYTF. CDR3 nucleotide sequence: TGTGCCAGCAGCATCCATGAACAGGGGGCGCTTGGCTACACCTTC.

The CDR3 nucleotides are TGTGCCAGCAGCCAAGAGAACAGGAGCTCCGGGACTAGCGGGAGTGTGGATGAGCAGTTCTTC. It specifies CASSQENRSSGTSGSVDEQFF. This chain uses TRBV4-2 with TRBJ2-1, with 14 bases fitting TRBD2. CDR1 LGHNA and CDR2 YNFKEQ come from the germline V gene. The CDR3 extends over 21 amino acids. The V segment lost 0 bases and the J segment 8 bases; nucleotides outside the gene matches: 18.

V usage is TRBV4-3 and J usage is TRBJ2-7; no reliable D call. With 7 bases removed from V and 4 bases from J, the gap between germline ends came to 8 bases. CDR1 and CDR2 from the germline V gene are LGHNA and YSLEER. The CDR3 contains 11 residues. The CDR3 sequence: CASIGAYEQYF. The CDR3 region has the DNA TGCGCCAGCATTGGAGCGTACGAGCAGTACTTC.

This CDR3 is CASSQDSLAGSPEQYF. In nucleotides, the CDR3 is TGCGCCAGCAGCCAAGATTCTCTAGCGGGGTCCCCGGAGCAGTACTTC. The chain uses TRBV4-1 and TRBJ2-7; 9 positions match TRBD2. V lost 0 bases, J lost 7 bases, and 10 bases stayed unmatched. Germline lookup yields CDR1 MGHRA and CDR2 YSYEKL. The CDR3 is 16 amino acids.

The V and J genes are TRBV28 and TRBJ1-1; D is undetermined. V dropped 5 bases and J dropped 0 bases, with 10 bases sitting between them. Looked up from germline, CDR1 is MDHEN and CDR2 is SYDVKM. The CDR3 extends over 14 amino acids. CDR3 region: CASSGSGLNTEAFF. The CDR3 DNA reads TGTGCCAGCAGTGGGAGCGGATTGAACACTGAAGCTTTCTTT.

The V call is TRBV30, the J call TRBJ1-1; D remains unclear. The CDR3 has 18 residues. Deletions cut 2 bases from V and 0 bases from J, with 22 bases between. Looked up from germline, CDR1 is GTSNPN and CDR2 is SVGIG (reference sequence). The CDR3 reads CAWSSGGLLVRLNTEAFF. Here the CDR3 DNA reads TGTGCCTGGAGTAGTGGAGGGCTCCTGGTCCGGTTGAACACTGAAGCTTTCTTT. The full variable domain, rest sourced from reference TRBV30 and TRBJ1-1, is SQTIHQWPATLVQPVGSPLSLECTVEGTSNPNLYWYRQAAGRGLQLLFYSVGIGQISSEVPQNLSASRPQDRQFILSSKKLLLSDSGFYLCAWSSGGLLVRLNTEAFFGQGTRLTVV.

The J gene is TRBJ1-1, the V gene TRBV7-2; D gene unclear. Germline lookup yields CDR1 SGHTA and CDR2 FQGNSA. V gave up 1 base and J gave up 0 bases, with 6 bases separating them. The CDR3 totals 14 residues. CDR3 amino acids: CASSLDLLNTEAFF. CDR3 bases: TGTGCCAGCAGCTTAGATCTTTTGAACACTGAAGCTTTCTTT.

As regards this clone: The sample has other DNA sequences that encode this CDR3 too. This chain connects TRBV4-3 to TRBJ2-7; 11 nucleotides align to TRBD2. This CDR3 has 15 residues. V was clipped by 1 base and J by 2 bases; unmatched bases: 1. The germline V gene encodes CDR1 LGHNA and CDR2 YSLEER. The CDR3: CASSQGLAGTYEQYF. CDR3 in DNA: TGCGCCAGCAGCCAAGGACTAGCGGGGACCTACGAGCAGTACTTC.

This rearrangement joins TRBV5-6 to TRBJ1-5; D gene uncertain. The CDR3 length is 15 residues. In germline, CDR1 is SGHDT, CDR2 YYEEEE. Trimming left V 0 bases short and J 1 base short, with 8 bases between. The CDR3 nucleotides are TGTGCCAGCAGCTTGGTTTTCGGGAGCAATCAGCCCCAGCATTTT. Translated, it gives CASSLVFGSNQPQHF. The variable domain in full, with the rest retrieved from reference TRBV5-6 and TRBJ1-5, is DAGVTQSPTHLIKTRGQQVTLRCSPKSGHDTVSWYQQALGQGPQFIFQYYEEEERQRGNFPDRFSGHQFPNYSSELNVNALLLGDSALYLCASSLVFGSNQPQHFGDGTRLSIL.

This chain links TRBV6-1 with TRBJ2-5; tentatively, D is TRBD2 (6 bases). V lost 7 bases and J lost 5, with 20 bases in between. Germline lookup yields CDR1 MNHNS and CDR2 SASEGT. The CDR3 consists of 15 residues. This CDR3 reads CASNVPRGKRETQYF. CDR3 nucleotide sequence: TGTGCCAGCAACGTACCTCGGGGGAAGAGGGAGACCCAGTACTTC.

The chain carries TRBV4-2 and TRBJ2-4; 7 bases are shared with TRBD2. The V gene's germline CDR1 is LGHNA and CDR2 YNFKEQ. The CDR3 has 15 amino acids. Trimming cost V 3 bases and J 8 bases; bases outside gene matches: 10. The CDR3 sequence: CASSQVTSWGDIQYF. The CDR3 nucleotides are TGTGCCAGCAGCCAGGTGACTAGCTGGGGAGACATTCAGTACTTC.

This rearrangement joins TRBV7-9 to TRBJ1-4; D is unresolved. The CDR3 consists of 16 residues. Germline CDR1 and CDR2: SEHNR and FQNEAQ (reference sequence). The V and J ends lost 5 bases and 0 bases respectively, with 13 bases between them. CDR3 loop: CASSLMTFATNEKLFF. The CDR3, as DNA: TGTGCCAGCAGCCTTATGACATTCGCAACTAATGAAAAACTGTTTTTT.